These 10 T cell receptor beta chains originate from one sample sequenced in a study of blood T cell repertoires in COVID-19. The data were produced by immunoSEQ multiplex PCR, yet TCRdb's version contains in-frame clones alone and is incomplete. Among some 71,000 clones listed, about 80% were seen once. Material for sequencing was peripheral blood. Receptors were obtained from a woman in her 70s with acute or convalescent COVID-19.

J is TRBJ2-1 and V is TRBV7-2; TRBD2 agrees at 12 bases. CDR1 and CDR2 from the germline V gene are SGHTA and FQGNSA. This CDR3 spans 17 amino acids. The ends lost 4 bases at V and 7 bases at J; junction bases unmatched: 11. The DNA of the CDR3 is TGTGCCAGCAGCTCCTACCCAACTAGCGGGAGGACGAATGAGCAGTTCTTC. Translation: CASSSYPTSGRTNEQFF.

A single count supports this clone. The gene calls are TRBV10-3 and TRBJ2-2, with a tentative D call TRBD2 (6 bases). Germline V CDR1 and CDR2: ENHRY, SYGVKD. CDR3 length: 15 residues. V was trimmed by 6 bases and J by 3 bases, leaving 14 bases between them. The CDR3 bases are TGTGCCATCAGCGGAGGGCCCACTGACACCGGGGAGCTGTTTTTT. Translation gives CAISGGPTDTGELFF.

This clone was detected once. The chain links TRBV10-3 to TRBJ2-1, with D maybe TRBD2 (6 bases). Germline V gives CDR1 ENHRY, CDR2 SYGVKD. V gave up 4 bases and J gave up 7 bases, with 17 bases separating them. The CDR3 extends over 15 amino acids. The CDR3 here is CAISGPGLGRNEQFF. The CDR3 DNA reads TGTGCCATCAGTGGCCCGGGACTTGGGCGGAATGAGCAGTTCTTC.

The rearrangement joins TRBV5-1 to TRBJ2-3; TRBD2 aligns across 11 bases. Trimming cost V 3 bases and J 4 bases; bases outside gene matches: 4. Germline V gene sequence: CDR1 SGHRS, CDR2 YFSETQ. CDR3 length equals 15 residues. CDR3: CASSSTSGTPDTQYF. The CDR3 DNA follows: TGCGCCAGCAGCTCGACTAGCGGGACCCCAGATACGCAGTATTTT.

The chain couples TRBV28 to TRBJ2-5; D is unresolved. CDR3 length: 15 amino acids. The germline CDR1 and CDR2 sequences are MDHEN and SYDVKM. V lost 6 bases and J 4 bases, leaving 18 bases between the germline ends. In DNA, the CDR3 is TGTGCCAGCAGCCCTCCGTCGCTAGGTCCAGAGACCCAGTACTTC. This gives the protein CASSPPSLGPETQYF.

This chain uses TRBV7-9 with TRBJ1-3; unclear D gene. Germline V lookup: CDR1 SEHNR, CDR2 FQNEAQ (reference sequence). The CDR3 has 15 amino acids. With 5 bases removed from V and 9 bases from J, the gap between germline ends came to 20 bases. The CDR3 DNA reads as TGTGCCAGCAGCCCGATAGAGGGCCGCGGAGGCACCATATATTTT. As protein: CASSPIEGRGGTIYF.

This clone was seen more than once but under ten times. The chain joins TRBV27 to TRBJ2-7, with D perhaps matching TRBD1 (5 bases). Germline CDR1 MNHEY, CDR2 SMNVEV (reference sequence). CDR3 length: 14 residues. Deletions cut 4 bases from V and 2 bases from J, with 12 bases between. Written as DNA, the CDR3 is TGTGCCAGCAGTTGGGCGAAGGGGCCCTACGAGCAGTACTTC. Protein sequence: CASSWAKGPYEQYF.

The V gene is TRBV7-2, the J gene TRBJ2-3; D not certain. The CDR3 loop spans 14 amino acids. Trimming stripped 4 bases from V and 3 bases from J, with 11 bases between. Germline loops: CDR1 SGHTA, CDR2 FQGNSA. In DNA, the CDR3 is TGTGCCAGCAGCTCGAATCGGTTTACAGATACGCAGTATTTT. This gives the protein CASSSNRFTDTQYF.

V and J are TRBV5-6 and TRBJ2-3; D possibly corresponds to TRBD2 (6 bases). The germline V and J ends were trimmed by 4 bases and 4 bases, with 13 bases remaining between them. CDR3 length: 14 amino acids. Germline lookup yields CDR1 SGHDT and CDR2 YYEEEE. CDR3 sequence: CASSPPGLSDTQYF. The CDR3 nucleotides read TGTGCCAGCAGCCCCCCGGGACTCTCAGATACGCAGTATTTT.

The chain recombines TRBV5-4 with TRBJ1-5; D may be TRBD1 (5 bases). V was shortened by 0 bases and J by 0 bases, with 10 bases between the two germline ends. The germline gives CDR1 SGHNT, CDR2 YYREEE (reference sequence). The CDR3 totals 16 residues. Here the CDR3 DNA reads TGTGCCAGCAGCTTGGCCGGGGGAATTAGCAATCAGCCCCAGCATTTT. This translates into CASSLAGGISNQPQHF.